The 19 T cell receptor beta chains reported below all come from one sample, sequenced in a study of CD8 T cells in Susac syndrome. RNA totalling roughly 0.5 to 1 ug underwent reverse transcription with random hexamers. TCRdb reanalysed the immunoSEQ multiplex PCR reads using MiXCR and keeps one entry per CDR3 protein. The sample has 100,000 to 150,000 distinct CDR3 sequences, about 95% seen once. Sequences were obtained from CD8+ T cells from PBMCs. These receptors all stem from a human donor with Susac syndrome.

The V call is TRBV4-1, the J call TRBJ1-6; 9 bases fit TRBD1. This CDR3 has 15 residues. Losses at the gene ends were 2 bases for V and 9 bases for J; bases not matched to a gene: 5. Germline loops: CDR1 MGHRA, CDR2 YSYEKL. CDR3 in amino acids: CASSQLYRGRSPLHF. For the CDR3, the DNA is TGCGCCAGCAGCCAACTCTACAGGGGGCGTTCACCCCTCCACTTT.

The CDR3 bases are TGTGCCAGCAGCCGGGGGGAGTTAACTGAAGCTTTCTTT. Residues: CASSRGELTEAFF. The genes are TRBV12-3 or TRBV12-4 and TRBJ1-1; tentatively, D is TRBD1 (5 bases). The CDR3 is 13 amino acids. Deletions cut 6 bases from V and 5 bases from J, with 13 bases between.

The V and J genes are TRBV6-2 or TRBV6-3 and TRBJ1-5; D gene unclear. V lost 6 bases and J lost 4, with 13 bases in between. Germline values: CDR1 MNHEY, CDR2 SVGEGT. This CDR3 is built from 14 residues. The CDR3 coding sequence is TGTGCCAGCAGCCCAGGCTCAGAGAATCAGCCCCAGCATTTT. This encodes CASSPGSENQPQHF.

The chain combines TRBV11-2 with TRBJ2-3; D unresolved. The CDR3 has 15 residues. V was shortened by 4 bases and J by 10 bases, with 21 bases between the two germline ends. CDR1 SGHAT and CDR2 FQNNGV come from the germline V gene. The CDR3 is CASSSRPDLHYSQYF. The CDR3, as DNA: TGTGCCAGCAGCTCGCGTCCGGACCTTCACTATTCGCAGTATTTT.

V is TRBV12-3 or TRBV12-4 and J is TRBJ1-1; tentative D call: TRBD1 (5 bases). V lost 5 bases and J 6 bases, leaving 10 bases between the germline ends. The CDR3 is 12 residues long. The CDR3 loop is CASSTTGPEAFF. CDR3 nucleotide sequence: TGTGCCAGCAGTACCACAGGCCCTGAAGCTTTCTTT.

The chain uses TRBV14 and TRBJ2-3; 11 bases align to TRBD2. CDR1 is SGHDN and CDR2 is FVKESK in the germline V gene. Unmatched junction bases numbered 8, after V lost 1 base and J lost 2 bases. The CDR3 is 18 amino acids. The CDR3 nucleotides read TGTGCCAGCAGCCAAGTACTGACGGGACTAGCGGACACAGATACGCAGTATTTT. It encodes CASSQVLTGLADTDTQYF. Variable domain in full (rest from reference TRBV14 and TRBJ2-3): EAGVTQFPSHSVIEKGQTVTLRCDPISGHDNLYWYRRVMGKEIKFLLHFVKESKQDESGMPNNRFLAERTGGTYSTLKVQPAELEDSGVYFCASSQVLTGLADTDTQYFGPGTRLTVL.

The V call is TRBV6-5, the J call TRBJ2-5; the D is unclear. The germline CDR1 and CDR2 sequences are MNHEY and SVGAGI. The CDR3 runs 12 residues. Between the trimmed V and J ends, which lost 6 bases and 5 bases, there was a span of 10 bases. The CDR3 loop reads CASSPGGETQYF. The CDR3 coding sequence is TGTGCCAGCAGCCCGGGTGGGGAGACCCAGTACTTC.

CDR3 sequence (DNA): TGTGCCTGGAGCCCGGATCCGGACCAAGAGACCCAGTACTTC. This gives the protein CAWSPDPDQETQYF. The gene calls are TRBV30 and TRBJ2-5; D is uncertain. This CDR3 spans 14 amino acids. Trimming pared 3 bases from V and 0 bases from J, leaving 11 bases between. The germline V gene has CDR1 GTSNPN and CDR2 SVGIG (reference sequence).

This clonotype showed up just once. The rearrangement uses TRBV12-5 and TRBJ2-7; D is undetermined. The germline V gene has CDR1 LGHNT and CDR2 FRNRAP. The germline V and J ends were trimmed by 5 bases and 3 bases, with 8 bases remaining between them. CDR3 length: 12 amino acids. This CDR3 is CASGLTVYEQYF. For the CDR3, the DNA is TGTGCTAGTGGTCTCACAGTCTACGAGCAGTACTTC.

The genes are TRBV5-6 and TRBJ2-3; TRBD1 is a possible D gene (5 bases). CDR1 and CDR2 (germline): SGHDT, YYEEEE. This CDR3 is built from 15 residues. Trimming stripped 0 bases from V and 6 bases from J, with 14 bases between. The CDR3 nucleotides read TGTGCCAGCAGCTTGGCCTATGGGGCTGGGGATACGCAGTATTTT. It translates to CASSLAYGAGDTQYF.

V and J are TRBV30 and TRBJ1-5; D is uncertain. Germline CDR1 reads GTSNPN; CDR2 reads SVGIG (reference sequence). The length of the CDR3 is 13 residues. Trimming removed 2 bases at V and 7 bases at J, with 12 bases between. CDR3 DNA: TGTGCCTGGAGTCCAACAGAGACGCAGCCCCAGCATTTT. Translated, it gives CAWSPTETQPQHF. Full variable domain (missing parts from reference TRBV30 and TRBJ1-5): SQTIHQWPATLVQPVGSPLSLECTVEGTSNPNLYWYRQAAGRGLQLLFYSVGIGQISSEVPQNLSASRPQDRQFILSSKKLLLSDSGFYLCAWSPTETQPQHFGDGTRLSIL.

The CDR3 reads CASSQDPGQENGYTF. CDR3 DNA sequence: TGTGCCAGCAGCCAAGATCCGGGACAGGAGAATGGCTACACCTTC. This chain joins TRBV3-1 and TRBJ1-2; 8 bases line up with TRBD1. V was clipped by 0 bases and J by 6 bases; unmatched bases: 6. In germline, CDR1 is LGHDT, CDR2 YNNKEL (reference sequence). CDR3 length: 15 residues.

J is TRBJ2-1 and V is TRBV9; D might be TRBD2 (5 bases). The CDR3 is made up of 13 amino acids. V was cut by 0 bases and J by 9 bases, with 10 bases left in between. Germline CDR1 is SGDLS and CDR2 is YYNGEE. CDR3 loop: CASSVGAGGEQFF. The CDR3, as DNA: TGTGCCAGCAGCGTAGGGGCGGGCGGTGAGCAGTTCTTC.

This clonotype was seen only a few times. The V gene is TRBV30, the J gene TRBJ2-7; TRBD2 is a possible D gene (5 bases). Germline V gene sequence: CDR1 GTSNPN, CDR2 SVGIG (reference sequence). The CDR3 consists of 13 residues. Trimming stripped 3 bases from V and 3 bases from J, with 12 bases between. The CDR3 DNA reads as TGTGCCTGGAGGCCGGGAACTCTCTACGAGCAGTACTTC. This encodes CAWRPGTLYEQYF.

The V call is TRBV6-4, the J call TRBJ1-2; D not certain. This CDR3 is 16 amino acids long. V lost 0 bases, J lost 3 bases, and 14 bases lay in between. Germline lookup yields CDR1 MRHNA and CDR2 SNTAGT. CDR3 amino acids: CASSDSVADSYYGYTF. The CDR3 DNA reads TGTGCCAGCAGTGACTCGGTGGCGGACTCCTACTATGGCTACACCTTC.

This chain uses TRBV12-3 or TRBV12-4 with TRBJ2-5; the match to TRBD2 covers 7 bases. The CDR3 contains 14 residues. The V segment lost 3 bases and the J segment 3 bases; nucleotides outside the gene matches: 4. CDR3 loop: CASSFGGGKETQYF. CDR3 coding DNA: TGTGCCAGCAGTTTTGGGGGAGGGAAAGAGACCCAGTACTTC.

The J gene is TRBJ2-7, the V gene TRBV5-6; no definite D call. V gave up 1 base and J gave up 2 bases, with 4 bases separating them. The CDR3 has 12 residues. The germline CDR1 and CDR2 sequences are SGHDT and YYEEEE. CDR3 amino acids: CASSLIPYEQYF. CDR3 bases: TGTGCCAGCAGCTTGATTCCCTACGAGCAGTACTTC.

CDR3 protein: CASSGGRGGPGEQFF. As DNA, the CDR3 is TGTGCCAGCAGTGGGGGCAGGGGGGGCCCGGGAGAGCAGTTCTTC. This chain joins TRBV6-5 and TRBJ2-1; D is perhaps TRBD1 or TRBD2 (7 bases each). V lost 5 bases to trimming and J lost 10 bases, with 21 bases between them. CDR3 length: 15 residues. Germline loops: CDR1 MNHEY, CDR2 SVGAGI.

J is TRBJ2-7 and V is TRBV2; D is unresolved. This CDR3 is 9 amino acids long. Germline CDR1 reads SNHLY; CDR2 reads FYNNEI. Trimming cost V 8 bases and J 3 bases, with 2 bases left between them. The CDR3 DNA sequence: TGTGCCAGCGGCTACGAGCAGTACTTC. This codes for CASGYEQYF. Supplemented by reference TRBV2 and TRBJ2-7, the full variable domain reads EPEVTQTPSHQVTQMGQEVILRCVPISNHLYFYWYRQILGQKVEFLVSFYNNEISEKSEIFDDQFSVERPDGSNFTLKIRSTKLEDSAMYFCASGYEQYFGPGTRLTVT.